This T cell receptor beta chain was sequenced during a study of Graves' ophthalmopathy and Graves' hyperthyroidism. Study-level results: The model flagged ophthalmopathy progression at 65% to 71% sensitivity and 72% to 80% specificity.

Concerning this clonotype itself: Its antigen is currently unknown.

The CDR3 has 13 residues. Trimming shortened V by 5 bases and J by 2 bases, and 9 bases separated the two germline ends. Transcripts of RNA were the source for amplifying TCR beta CDR3 regions. First-round RT-PCR employed HTBI primers, with a second-round multiplex PCR after it. TCRdb re-called the multiplex PCR reads through MiXCR, storing one row per CDR3 protein. The sample lists roughly 400,000 distinct CDR3 sequences, approximately 16% occurring once. A duration under 3 months, NOSPECS ≥4, CAS ≥3 and moderate-to-severe activity characterized the donors with ophthalmopathy. Patients were left out if they had other autoimmune diseases, uncontrolled infections, pregnancy or lactation.

Material for sequencing was peripheral blood. This receptor was obtained from a young woman with Graves' ophthalmopathy. The rearrangement joins TRBV12-3 or TRBV12-4 to TRBJ1-2; no reliable D call. CDR3 loop: CASSRRVNYGYTF. DNA of the CDR3: TGTGCCAGCAGTCGACGGGTGAACTATGGCTACACCTTC.